Listed here is a single T cell receptor (beta chain). The multiple sclerosis control group was made up of treatment-naive patients with stable or active relapsing-remitting disease. The sample originates from a study of CD8 T cells in Susac syndrome. A quantity of about 0.5 to 1 ug RNA underwent reverse transcription using random hexamers. TCR beta CDR3 was amplified by immunoSEQ multiplex PCR. This amplification extended across 54 Vbeta and 13 Jbeta segments. One entry per CDR3 protein, called by TCRdb with MiXCR from the immunoSEQ multiplex PCR reads. The table records 250,000 to 300,000 distinct CDR3 sequences, about 82% of them present only once. Germline V gene lookup returns CDR1 KGHSH and CDR2 LQKENI. Between the trimmed V and J ends, which lost 1 base and 5 bases, there was a span of 12 bases. The CDR3 is made up of 15 amino acids.

The V and J genes are TRBV18 and TRBJ2-4, with D possibly TRBD1 on 6 matching bases. Sequenced: CD8+ T cells from PBMCs. The sequence derives from a human donor with multiple sclerosis. CDR3 residues: CASSPRQGQQNIQYF. The DNA for the CDR3 is TGTGCCAGCTCACCACGGCAAGGACAGCAAAACATTCAGTACTTC.